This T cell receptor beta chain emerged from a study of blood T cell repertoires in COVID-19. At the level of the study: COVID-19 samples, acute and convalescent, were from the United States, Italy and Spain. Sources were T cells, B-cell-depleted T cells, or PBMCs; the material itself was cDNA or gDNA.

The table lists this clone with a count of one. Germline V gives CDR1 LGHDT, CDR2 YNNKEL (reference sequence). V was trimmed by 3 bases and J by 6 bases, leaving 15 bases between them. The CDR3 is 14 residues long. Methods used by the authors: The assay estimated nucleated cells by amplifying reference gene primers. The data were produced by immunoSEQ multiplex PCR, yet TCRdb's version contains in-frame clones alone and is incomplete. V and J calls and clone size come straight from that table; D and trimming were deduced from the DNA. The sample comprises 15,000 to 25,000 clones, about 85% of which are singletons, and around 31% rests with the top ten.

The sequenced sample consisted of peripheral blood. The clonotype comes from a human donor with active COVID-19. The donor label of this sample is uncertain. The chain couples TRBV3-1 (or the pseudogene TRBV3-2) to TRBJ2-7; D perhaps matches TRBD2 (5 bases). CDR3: CASSHPGSWGEQYF. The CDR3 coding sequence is TGTGCCAGCAGCCACCCGGGATCGTGGGGCGAGCAGTACTTC.